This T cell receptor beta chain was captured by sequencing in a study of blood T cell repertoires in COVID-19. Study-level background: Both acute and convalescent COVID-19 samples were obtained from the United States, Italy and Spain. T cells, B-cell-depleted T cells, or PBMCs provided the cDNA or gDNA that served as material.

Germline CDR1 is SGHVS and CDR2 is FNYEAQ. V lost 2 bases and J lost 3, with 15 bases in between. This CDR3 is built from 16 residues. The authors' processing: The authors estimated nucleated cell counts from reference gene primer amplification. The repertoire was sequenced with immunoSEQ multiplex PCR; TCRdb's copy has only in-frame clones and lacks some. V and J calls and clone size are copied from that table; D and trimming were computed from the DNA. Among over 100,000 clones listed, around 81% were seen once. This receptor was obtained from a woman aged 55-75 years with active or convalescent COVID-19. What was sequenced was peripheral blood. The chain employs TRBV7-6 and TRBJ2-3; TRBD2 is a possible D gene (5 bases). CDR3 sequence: CASSLSTLEETDTQYF. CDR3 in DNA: TGTGCCAGCAGCTTAAGTACACTAGAGGAAACAGATACGCAGTATTTT.